This TCR beta chain was sequenced in a study of spatial heterogeneity in lung cancer. Study-level points and caveats: Tracking of tumor mutation counts was seen in expanded intratumoral alpha and beta TCR counts.

Stated time point: sample taken at primary tumor resection. Tumor, nontumor lung or frozen PBMC supplied whole RNA, sequenced without sorting. CDR1 and CDR2 from the germline V gene are SGHNT and YYREEE (reference sequence). After removal of 4 bases from V and 5 bases from J, the junction contained 8 bases not matched to a gene. This CDR3 is built from 15 residues. By share of the sample, this clonotype is medium-sized (0.01 to 0.1%). Antigen specificity is unknown. Each CDR3 protein is one row after TCRdb ran MiXCR on the 5' RACE reads. The sample contains 3,100 or so distinct CDR3 sequences, less than 4.5% of which appear only once.

The sequence was obtained from a female donor with early-stage non-small cell lung cancer. This sequence joins TRBV5-4 and TRBJ2-2; 7 nucleotides match TRBD1. The sequencing here drew on lung tumor tissue, taken at surgery. CDR3 amino acids: CASSRDRVETGELFF. CDR3 bases: TGTGCCAGCAGCCGAGACAGGGTTGAGACCGGGGAGCTGTTTTTT. The full variable domain, completed using reference TRBV5-4 and TRBJ2-2, is ETGVTQSPTHLIKTRGQQVTLRCSSQSGHNTVSWYQQALGQGPQFIFQYYREEENGRGNFPPRFSGLQFPNYSSELNVNALELDDSALYLCASSRDRVETGELFFGEGSRLTVL.